Following are 19 T cell receptor beta chains from one sample sequenced in a study of T-cell reconstitution after alpha-beta-depleted transplantation in children. Unique molecular identifiers were built into the TCRbeta library. TCRdb re-derived calls from the PCR reads in MiXCR, one entry per CDR3 protein. The table has just over 950,000 distinct CDR3 sequences, about 29% seen once; the top ten hold roughly 27%. Specimen: PBMCs, mostly from graft donor cells, collected 360 days after TCRalphabeta/CD19-depleted stem cell transplant. These receptors were collected from a boy under three years old who had a stem cell transplant for SCID, so the T cells may come from the graft donor.

In this sample, this clonotype turned up a few times. The chain has TRBV12-3 or TRBV12-4 and TRBJ1-1; D is perhaps TRBD1 (6 bases). The CDR3 has 14 residues. V dropped 3 bases and J dropped 5 bases, with 13 bases sitting between them. CDR3 sequence reads: CASSFWGAGTEAFF. DNA for the CDR3: TGTGCCAGCAGTTTTTGGGGGGCTGGGACTGAAGCTTTCTTT.

The chain has TRBV24-1 and TRBJ2-1; perhaps TRBD1 as D (5 bases). The V gene's germline CDR1 is KGHDR and CDR2 SFDVKD. This CDR3 contains 14 residues. Trimming shortened V by 2 bases and J by 6 bases, and 10 bases separated the two germline ends. The DNA for the CDR3 is TGTGCCACCAGTGATTGGAGACAGCTCAATGAGCAGTTCTTC. Translated, it gives CATSDWRQLNEQFF.

This clonotype was counted between two and nine times. The chain carries TRBV5-1 and TRBJ2-6; 11 bases map to TRBD1. CDR3 length equals 17 residues. J was trimmed by 2 bases and V by 2 bases; bases with no gene match: 3. Germline V CDR1 and CDR2: SGHRS, YFSETQ. The CDR3 sequence: CASSFGQGATGANVLTF. The DNA for the CDR3 is TGCGCCAGCAGCTTTGGACAGGGGGCAACTGGGGCCAACGTCCTGACTTTC.

This chain joins TRBV25-1 and TRBJ1-1; D not certain. The CDR3 extends over 13 amino acids. V lost 4 bases and J 1 base, leaving 7 bases between the germline ends. Germline V gene sequence: CDR1 MGHDK, CDR2 SYGVNS. CDR3 in amino acids: CASSGTPNTEAFF. CDR3 DNA: TGTGCCAGCAGTGGGACTCCGAACACTGAAGCTTTCTTT.

The V gene is TRBV7-7, the J gene TRBJ2-1, with unresolved D. The CDR3 covers 12 residues. Looked up from germline, CDR1 is SSHAT and CDR2 is FNYEAQ (reference sequence). The V gene lost 5 bases and the J gene lost 8 bases, with 10 bases spanning the gap. CDR3 nucleotide sequence: TGTGCCAGCAGCCCCCTGGACGATGAGCAGTTCTTC. Residues: CASSPLDDEQFF.

This clonotype has a handful of counts. The genes are TRBV29-1 and TRBJ1-1; the match to TRBD1 covers 9 bases. This CDR3 is built from 16 residues. Germline trimming cut 2 bases from V and 0 bases from J; bases unmatched to any gene: 7. The germline V gene has CDR1 SQVTM and CDR2 ANQGSEA. The CDR3 reads CSVETPGQGMNTEAFF. The CDR3 DNA is TGCAGCGTTGAAACCCCAGGACAGGGGATGAACACTGAAGCTTTCTTT.

This clonotype was seen more than once but under ten times. The rearrangement uses TRBV29-1 and TRBJ2-7; D is perhaps TRBD1 (5 bases). V was cut by 0 bases and J by 9 bases, with 15 bases left in between. Germline V gene data show CDR1 as SQVTM and CDR2 as ANQGSEA. The CDR3 covers 13 residues. CDR3 amino acids: CSVEDQGVRGQYF. In nucleotides, the CDR3 is TGCAGCGTTGAAGACCAGGGCGTACGTGGGCAGTACTTC.

This clonotype was observed many times. The chain couples TRBV6-5 to TRBJ2-7; D not certain. The CDR3 is 15 residues long. The germline CDR1 and CDR2 sequences are MNHEY and SVGAGI. Trimming pared 4 bases from V and 4 bases from J, leaving 17 bases between. CDR3 sequence (DNA): TGTGCCAGCAGTTCTTATGTCGGTGGCCCATACGAGCAGTACTTC. This codes for CASSSYVGGPYEQYF.

The chain joins TRBV9 to TRBJ1-1; D not resolved. Germline CDR1 reads SGDLS; CDR2 reads YYNGEE. The CDR3 consists of 16 residues. Trimming pared 4 bases from V and 0 bases from J, leaving 16 bases between. In DNA form, the CDR3 reads TGTGCCAGCAGCCCCGGAGTGGGCTACATGAACACTGAAGCTTTCTTT. Protein product: CASSPGVGYMNTEAFF.

This sequence joins TRBV29-1 and TRBJ2-3; 8 bases fit TRBD2. V gave up 6 bases and J gave up 4 bases; unmatched junction bases: 12. Germline lookup yields CDR1 SQVTM and CDR2 ANQGSEA. The CDR3 length is 15 residues. CDR3 region: CSVPLAGTAADTQYF. The CDR3 bases are TGCAGCGTCCCCTTAGCGGGGACTGCCGCAGATACGCAGTATTTT.

In this sample, this clonotype turned up a few times. V gene TRBV20-1 combines with J gene TRBJ2-7; D is perhaps TRBD1 or TRBD2 (5 bases each). The CDR3 has 13 amino acids. Deletions cut 4 bases from V and 7 bases from J, with 17 bases between. Germline-derived CDR1 and CDR2 are DFQATT and SNEGSKA (reference sequence). As DNA, the CDR3 is TGCAGTGCTAACCGGGGCCAGGTTAGGGAGCAGTACTTC. Translating it yields CSANRGQVREQYF.

Only a few counts were recorded for this clonotype. The chain links TRBV6-2 or TRBV6-3 to TRBJ1-5; D uncertain. CDR3 size: 15 residues. V was cut by 0 bases and J by 4 bases, with 10 bases left in between. The germline CDR1 and CDR2 sequences are MNHEY and SVGEGT. CDR3 bases: TGTGCCAGCAGTTACTCGATAGCGGGAAATCAGCCCCAGCATTTT. It codes for CASSYSIAGNQPQHF.

Of note for this clonotype: One end of the junction does not line up with germline, which may come from a read error. This chain connects TRBV5-1 to TRBJ1-1; D is unresolved. Germline V gene lookup returns CDR1 SGHRS and CDR2 YFSETQ. The CDR3 covers 14 residues. The chain's CDR3 is CASSGEAGRTETFF. CDR3 bases: TGCGCCAGCAGCGGGGAGGCAGGTCGGACTGAAACTTTCTTT.

The chain carries TRBV2 and TRBJ2-1, with a weak D call TRBD2 (6 bases). This CDR3 region has 14 residues. Trimming removed 10 bases at V and 0 bases at J, with 13 bases between. Germline V gives CDR1 SNHLY, CDR2 FYNNEI. CDR3 loop: CATAGLTSYNEQFF. In DNA form, the CDR3 reads TGTGCCACCGCGGGACTGACCTCCTACAATGAGCAGTTCTTC.

The V gene is TRBV5-1, the J gene TRBJ1-2, with D unclear. Trimming removed 5 bases at V and 0 bases at J, with 8 bases between. The V gene's germline CDR1 is SGHRS and CDR2 YFSETQ. CDR3 length: 13 residues. DNA for the CDR3: TGCGCCAGCAGGGAAGAAGCTAACTATGGCTACACCTTC. Its protein is CASREEANYGYTF.

The chain combines TRBV7-8 with TRBJ2-7; 9 nucleotides agree with TRBD2. The germline V gene has CDR1 SGHVS and CDR2 FQNEAQ. The CDR3 runs to 16 residues. With 5 bases clipped from V and 7 bases from J, the junction kept 15 bases outside the gene matches. CDR3 sequence: CASSPWWTSDEREQYF. For the CDR3, the DNA is TGTGCCAGCAGCCCGTGGTGGACTAGCGATGAGAGGGAGCAGTACTTC. The full variable domain, its missing parts supplied by reference TRBV7-8 and TRBJ2-7, is GAGVSQSPRYKVAKRGQDVALRCDPISGHVSLFWYQQALGQGPEFLTYFQNEAQLDKSGLPSDRFFAERPEGSVSTLKIQRTQQEDSAVYLCASSPWWTSDEREQYFGPGTRLTVT.

In its sample, this clonotype was seen a few times. The chain links TRBV20-1 to TRBJ1-1; D is undetermined. This CDR3 contains 14 residues. Trimming took 3 bases from V and 2 from J, leaving 13 bases between them. The germline gives CDR1 DFQATT, CDR2 SNEGSKA (reference sequence). CDR3 nucleotide sequence: TGCAGTGCTAGTACGGGTCAGTTCAACACTGAAGCTTTCTTT. The encoded protein is CSASTGQFNTEAFF.

The chain employs TRBV12-3 or TRBV12-4 and TRBJ2-2; D is uncertain. The CDR3 spans 14 residues. Trimming took 3 bases from V and 3 from J, leaving 8 bases between them. The CDR3 coding sequence is TGTGCCAGCAGTTTTTGGGCCTACACCGGGGAGCTGTTTTTT. This translates into CASSFWAYTGELFF.

The V gene is TRBV7-3, the J gene TRBJ1-1; 7 nucleotides line up with TRBD1. The J segment lost 4 bases and the V segment lost 0 bases, leaving 2 bases of the junction unmatched. In germline, CDR1 is SGHTA, CDR2 FQGTGA. This CDR3 comprises 14 residues. This CDR3 reads CASSLTGQSTEAFF. The CDR3 nucleotides read TGTGCCAGCAGCTTAACGGGACAGAGCACTGAAGCTTTCTTT. Supplemented by reference TRBV7-3 and TRBJ1-1, the full variable domain reads GAGVSQTPSNKVTEKGKYVELRCDPISGHTALYWYRQSLGQGPEFLIYFQGTGAADDSGLPNDRFFAVRPEGSVSTLKIQRTERGDSAVYLCASSLTGQSTEAFFGQGTRLTVV.